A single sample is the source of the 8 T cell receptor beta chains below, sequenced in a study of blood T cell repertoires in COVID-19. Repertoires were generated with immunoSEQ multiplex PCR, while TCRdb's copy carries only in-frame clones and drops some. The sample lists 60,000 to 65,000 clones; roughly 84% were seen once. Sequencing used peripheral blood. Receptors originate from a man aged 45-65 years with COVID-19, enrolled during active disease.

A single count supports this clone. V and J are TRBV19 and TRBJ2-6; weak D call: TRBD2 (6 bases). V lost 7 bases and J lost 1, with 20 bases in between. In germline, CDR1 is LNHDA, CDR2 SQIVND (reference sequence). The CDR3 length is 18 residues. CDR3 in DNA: TGTGCCAGTACGGGAGTTTTGGGGCTCGGGTCTGGGGCCAACGTCCTGACTTTC. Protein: CASTGVLGLGSGANVLTF.

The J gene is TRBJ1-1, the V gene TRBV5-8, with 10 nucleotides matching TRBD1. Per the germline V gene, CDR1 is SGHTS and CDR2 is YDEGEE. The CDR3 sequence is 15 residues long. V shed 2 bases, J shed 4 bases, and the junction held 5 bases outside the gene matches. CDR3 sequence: CASSLGTGDITEAFF. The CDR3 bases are TGTGCCAGCAGCTTAGGGACAGGGGACATCACTGAAGCTTTCTTT.

The CDR3 DNA is TGTGCCAGCAGCTTAACAGGGATTGGCGGCTACACCTTC. This gives the protein CASSLTGIGGYTF. The rearrangement links TRBV5-6 to TRBJ1-2; D is possibly TRBD1 (6 bases). The V end was cut by 2 bases, the J end by 8 bases, with 13 bases between. The germline CDR1 and CDR2 sequences are SGHDT and YYEEEE. The CDR3 runs 13 residues.

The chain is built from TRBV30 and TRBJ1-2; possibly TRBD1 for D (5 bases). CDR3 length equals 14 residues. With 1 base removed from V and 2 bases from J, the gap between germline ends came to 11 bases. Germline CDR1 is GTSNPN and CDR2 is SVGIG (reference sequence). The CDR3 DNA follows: TGTGCCTGGAGTGGGGGCACTTTGAACTATGGCTACACCTTC. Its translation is CAWSGGTLNYGYTF. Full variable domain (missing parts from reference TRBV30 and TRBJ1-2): SQTIHQWPATLVQPVGSPLSLECTVEGTSNPNLYWYRQAAGRGLQLLFYSVGIGQISSEVPQNLSASRPQDRQFILSSKKLLLSDSGFYLCAWSGGTLNYGYTFGSGTRLTVV.

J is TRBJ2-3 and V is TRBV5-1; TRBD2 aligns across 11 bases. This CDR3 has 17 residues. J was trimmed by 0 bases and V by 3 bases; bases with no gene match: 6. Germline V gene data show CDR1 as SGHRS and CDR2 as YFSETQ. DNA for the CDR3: TGCGCCAGCAGCTGGGGACTAGCGGCCTCTAGCACAGATACGCAGTATTTT. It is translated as CASSWGLAASSTDTQYF. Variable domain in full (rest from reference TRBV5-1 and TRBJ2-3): KAGVTQTPRYLIKTRGQQVTLSCSPISGHRSVSWYQQTPGQGLQFLFEYFSETQRNKGNFPGRFSGRQFSNSRSEMNVSTLELGDSALYLCASSWGLAASSTDTQYFGPGTRLTVL.

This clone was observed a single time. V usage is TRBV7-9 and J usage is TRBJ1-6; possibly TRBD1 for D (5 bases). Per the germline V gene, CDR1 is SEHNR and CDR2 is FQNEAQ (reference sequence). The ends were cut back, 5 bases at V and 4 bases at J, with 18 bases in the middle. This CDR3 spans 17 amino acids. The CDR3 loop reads CASSPFQGSSYNSPLHF. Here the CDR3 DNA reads TGTGCCAGCAGCCCCTTCCAGGGCTCCTCATATAATTCACCCCTCCACTTT.

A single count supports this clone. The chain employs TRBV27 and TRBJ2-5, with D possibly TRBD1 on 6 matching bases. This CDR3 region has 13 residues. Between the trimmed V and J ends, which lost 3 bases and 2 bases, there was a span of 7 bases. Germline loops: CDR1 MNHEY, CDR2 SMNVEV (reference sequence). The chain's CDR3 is CASSFTGQETQYF. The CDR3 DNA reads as TGTGCCAGCAGTTTCACAGGGCAAGAGACCCAGTACTTC.

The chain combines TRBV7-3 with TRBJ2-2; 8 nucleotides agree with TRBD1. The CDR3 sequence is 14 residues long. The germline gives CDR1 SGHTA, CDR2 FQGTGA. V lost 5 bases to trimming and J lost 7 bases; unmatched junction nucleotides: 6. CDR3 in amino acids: CASSVTGVGGELFF. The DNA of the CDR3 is TGTGCCAGCAGCGTGACAGGGGTGGGCGGGGAGCTGTTTTTT.